This is a list of T cell receptor beta chains from one sample in a study of vaccination effects on CD4 cells after COVID-19. No antigen has been assigned to these receptors. The table came from immunoSEQ multiplex PCR; TCRdb's copy has only in-frame clones and leaves some out. The profile covers about 22,000 clones, with roughly 75% appearing a single time and roughly a fifth taken by the ten largest. Sequences were derived from CD4+ T cells from PBMCs cultured with HCoV-NL63 spike peptides, sampled before COVID-19 vaccination. These receptors were collected from a human donor who received a COVID-19 vaccine. Each CDR3 is given with its conserved first and last residue. Fields, in order: clone size, J gene, D gene, V gene, CDR3 DNA, CDR3 protein. D genes are given only for firm matches. Some rows have no size entry. The others give once, few or many, or a class for an expanded clone.

>NA|TRBJ1-3|NA|TRBV4-3
TGCGCCAGCAGCCAAGATGTTTTCGGGGTCGGCACCATATATTTT
CASSQDVFGVGTIYF
>few|TRBJ2-2|NA|TRBV6-6
TGTGCCAGCATCAACGGGGGAACGGGCACCGGGGAGCTGTTTTTT
CASINGGTGTGELFF
>NA|TRBJ2-7|NA|TRBV11-2
TGTGCCAGCAGCTACTCCGGGACTTATGGCGAGCAGTACTTC
CASSYSGTYGEQYF
>NA|TRBJ1-6|NA|TRBV18
TGTGCCAGCTCACCAGGGGGGACAAATTCACCCCTCCACTTT
CASSPGGTNSPLHF
>NA|TRBJ1-4|NA|TRBV3-1/TRBV3-2
TGTGCCAGCAGCCCCGGTGGAGCGAATGAAAAACTGTTTTTT
CASSPGGANEKLFF
>NA|TRBJ1-2|NA|TRBV2
TGTGCCAGGGGGCGGACACCTTCCAACTATGGCTACACCTTC
CARGRTPSNYGYTF
>NA|TRBJ2-5|TRBD1|TRBV19
TGTGCCAGTAGGGACAGGGGGTGGGAGACCCAGTACTTC
CASRDRGWETQYF
>NA|TRBJ2-3|TRBD2|TRBV5-5
TGTGCCAGCAGCCCGGGGTTAGCGGGACTAATGGGGTCAGATACGCAGTATTTT
CASSPGLAGLMGSDTQYF
>NA|TRBJ1-5|TRBD1|TRBV11-2
TGTGCCAGCAGCGGGACAGACAATCAGCCCCAGCATTTT
CASSGTDNQPQHF
>NA|TRBJ1-1|NA|TRBV5-6
TGTGCCAGCAGCTCGCGGGGCGGGGGGGCGACTTTCTTT
CASSSRGGGATFF
>NA|TRBJ1-6|NA|TRBV19
TGTGCCAGTAGAATGGACAGCTCCTATAATTCACCCCTCCACTTT
CASRMDSSYNSPLHF
>NA|TRBJ1-6|NA|TRBV27
TGTGCCAGCAGTCAGACGGTTAGCTCCTATAATTCACCCCTCCACTTT
CASSQTVSSYNSPLHF
>NA|TRBJ1-5|NA|TRBV7-9
TGTGCCAGCACCGGGGGGGGTAGCAATCAGCCCCAGCATTTT
CASTGGGSNQPQHF
>NA|TRBJ2-1|NA|TRBV21-1
TGTGCCAGCAGCAATTTCGGCACCGGTGAGCAGTTCTTC
CASSNFGTGEQFF
>NA|TRBJ2-1|TRBD2|TRBV7-9
TGTGCCAGCGCGTCTCGGGGGGGATCCTACAATGAGCAGTTCTTC
CASASRGGSYNEQFF
>NA|TRBJ1-1|NA|TRBV6-5
TGTGCCAGCACCCCATCCCAGACTGAAGCTTTCTTT
CASTPSQTEAFF
>NA|TRBJ1-6|TRBD1|TRBV4-1
TGCGCCAGCAGCCAGACTGGGACAGCTGCTAATTCACCCCTCCACTTT
CASSQTGTAANSPLHF
>NA|TRBJ2-5|TRBD2|TRBV11-2
TGTGCCAGCAGCTTCTCTAGCGGGGGACAAGAGACCCAGTACTTC
CASSFSSGGQETQYF
>once|TRBJ2-7|TRBD2|TRBV5-1
TGCGCCAGCAGCCCAGCGGGGGACTACGAGCAGTACTTC
CASSPAGDYEQYF
>many|TRBJ1-2|NA|TRBV6-1
TGTGCCAGCAGTGAAGCGGTGGCCGAGTCCCACTATGGCTACACCTTC
CASSEAVAESHYGYTF
>NA|TRBJ1-2|NA|TRBV29-1
TGCAGCGTAGACTCACAGGGACCCAACTATGGCTACACCTTC
CSVDSQGPNYGYTF
>NA|TRBJ1-2|NA|TRBV19
TGTGCCAGTAGTATCACCGGGGCCGCATCTACCCGCTATGGCTACACCTTC
CASSITGAASTRYGYTF
>NA|TRBJ2-4|TRBD1|TRBV5-6
TGTGCCAGCGGTCGACAGGGGGAAAACATTCAGTACTTC
CASGRQGENIQYF
>NA|TRBJ1-1|NA|TRBV7-2
TGTGCCAGCAGCTTAGCCGAGGGGGTAGCTTTCTTT
CASSLAEGVAFF
>NA|TRBJ2-6|NA|TRBV2
TGTGCCAGCGGCCAGGGTGCCGGGGCCAACGTCCTGACTTTC
CASGQGAGANVLTF
>NA|TRBJ1-4|NA|TRBV5-4
TGTGCCAGCAGCTTGGACCGGGGCAGTGAAAAACTGTTTTTT
CASSLDRGSEKLFF
>NA|TRBJ2-1|NA|TRBV7-9
TGTGCCTTAGGGGAGGCGAATGAGCAGTTCTTC
CALGEANEQFF
>NA|TRBJ2-7|TRBD2|TRBV28
TGTGCCAGCAGACCTAGCGGGAGTACCCACGAGCAGTACTTC
CASRPSGSTHEQYF
>NA|TRBJ1-1|NA|TRBV27
TGTGCCAGCAGTTTATATGGGGAGGGCCCGGTTACTGAAGCTTTCTTT
CASSLYGEGPVTEAFF
>NA|TRBJ1-6|NA|TRBV6-1
TGTGCCAGCAGTGAAGGGGAAGCTTCCATTAGCTCCTATAATTCACCCCTCCACTTT
CASSEGEASISSYNSPLHF
>NA|TRBJ1-2|NA|TRBV20-1
TGCAGTGCTAGTGGGGGGGACTATGGCTACACCTTC
CSASGGDYGYTF
>few|TRBJ1-5|TRBD1|TRBV4-2
TGTGCCAGCAGCCAAGGAACAGGGGTTCAGCCCCAGCATTTT
CASSQGTGVQPQHF
>NA|TRBJ2-2|TRBD2|TRBV6-2/TRBV6-3
TGTGCCAGCAGTTACGGGACTAGCGGGGGGGCGAACACCGGGGAGCTGTTTTTT
CASSYGTSGGANTGELFF